This TCR beta chain is from a study of blood T cell repertoires in COVID-19. For the study at large: Samples representing acute and convalescent COVID-19 were sourced from the United States, Italy and Spain.

Authors' data handling: Estimation of nucleated cell counts relied on the amplification of reference gene primers. Here immunoSEQ multiplex PCR was the method, and the copy in TCRdb shows in-frame clones only, minus some. V, J and clone size are those of that table, while D and trimming were read from the DNA. The table records roughly 80,000 clones, roughly 89% of them present only once. The germline V gene has CDR1 SGHDT and CDR2 YYEEEE. The CDR3 sequence is 13 residues long. Trimming took off 4 bases at V and 0 bases at J, with 7 bases between the two ends. The specimen sequenced was peripheral blood. This sequence joins TRBV5-6 and TRBJ1-2; D is unresolved. The TCR comes from a man aged 45-65 years with acute or convalescent COVID-19. This CDR3 is CASSKTPNYGYTF. CDR3 DNA: TGTGCCAGCAGCAAGACACCTAACTATGGCTACACCTTC. Drawing the rest from reference TRBV5-6 and TRBJ1-2, the complete variable domain is DAGVTQSPTHLIKTRGQQVTLRCSPKSGHDTVSWYQQALGQGPQFIFQYYEEEERQRGNFPDRFSGHQFPNYSSELNVNALLLGDSALYLCASSKTPNYGYTFGSGTRLTVV.